This note documents a single T cell receptor (beta chain) sequence. V was pared by 5 bases and J by 6 bases, with 19 bases between. In germline, CDR1 is SGHNT, CDR2 YENEEA. The CDR3 spans 16 residues. In TCRdb, the 5' RACE reads were re-called with MiXCR into one record per CDR3 protein. The sample holds 1.5 million or so distinct CDR3 sequences, around a third seen once. This record belongs to a study of identical twins. The chain combines TRBV11-3 with TRBJ2-2; weak D call: TRBD2 (6 bases). The sequence derives from a newborn girl in good health. The sample comprised cord blood. CDR3 amino acids: CASSPTGTPRPGELFF. Written as DNA, the CDR3 is TGTGCCAGCAGCCCAACCGGGACTCCTAGACCCGGGGAGCTGTTTTTT. Full variable domain (remainder filled in from reference TRBV11-3 and TRBJ2-2): EAGVVQSPRYKIIEKKQPVAFWCNPISGHNTLYWYLQNLGQGPELLIRYENEEAVDDSQLPKDRFSAERLKGVDSTLKIQPAELGDSAVYLCASSPTGTPRPGELFFGEGSRLTVL.